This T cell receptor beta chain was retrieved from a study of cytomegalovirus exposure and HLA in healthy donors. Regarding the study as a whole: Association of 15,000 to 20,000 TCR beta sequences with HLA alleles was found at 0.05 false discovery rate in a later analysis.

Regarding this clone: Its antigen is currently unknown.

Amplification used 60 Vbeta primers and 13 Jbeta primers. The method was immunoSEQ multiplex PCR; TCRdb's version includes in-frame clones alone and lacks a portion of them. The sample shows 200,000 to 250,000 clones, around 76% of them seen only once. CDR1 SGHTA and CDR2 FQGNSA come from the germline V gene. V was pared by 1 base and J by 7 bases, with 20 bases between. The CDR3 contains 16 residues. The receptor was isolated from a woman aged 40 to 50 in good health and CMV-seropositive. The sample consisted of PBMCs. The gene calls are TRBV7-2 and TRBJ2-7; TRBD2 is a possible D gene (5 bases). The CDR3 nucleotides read TGTGCCAGCAGCTTAGAAGTCCGGCTTCGTCCGGGGGAGCAGTACTTC. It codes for CASSLEVRLRPGEQYF.